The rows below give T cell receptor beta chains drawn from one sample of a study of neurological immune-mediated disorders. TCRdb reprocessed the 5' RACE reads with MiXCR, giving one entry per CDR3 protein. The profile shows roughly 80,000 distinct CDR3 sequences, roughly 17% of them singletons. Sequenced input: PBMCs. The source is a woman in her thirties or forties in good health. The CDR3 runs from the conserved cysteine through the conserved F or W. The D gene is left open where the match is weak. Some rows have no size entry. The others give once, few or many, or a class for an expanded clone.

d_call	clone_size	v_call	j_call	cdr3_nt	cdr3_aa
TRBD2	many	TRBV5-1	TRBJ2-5	TGCGCCAGCAGCTCGGAACTAGCGGGAGGACAAGAGACCCAGTACTTC	CASSSELAGGQETQYF
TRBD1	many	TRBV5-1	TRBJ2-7	TGCGCCAGCAGCGGGACAGGGAATAACGAGCAGTACTTC	CASSGTGNNEQYF
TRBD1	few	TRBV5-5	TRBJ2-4	TGTGCCAGCAGCCACACCCCAGGGGGCCGGAACATTCAGTACTTC	CASSHTPGGRNIQYF
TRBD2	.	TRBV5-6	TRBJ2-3	TGTGCCAGCAGCTGGCGACTAGCGGGGGGATCCACAGATACGCAGTATTTT	CASSWRLAGGSTDTQYF
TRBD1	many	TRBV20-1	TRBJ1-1	TGCAGTGCTAGAGATATTGGTAGACAGGGGAGAGGGGAGGCTTTCTTT	CSARDIGRQGRGEAFF
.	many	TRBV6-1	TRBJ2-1	TGTGCCAGCAGGTTCACTTACAATGAGCAGTTCTTC	CASRFTYNEQFF
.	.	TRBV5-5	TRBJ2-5	TGTGCCAGCAGCAGGCGACTAGTGGGAGGGGGAGAGACCCAGTACTTC	CASSRRLVGGGETQYF
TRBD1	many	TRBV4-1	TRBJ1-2	TGCGCCAGCAGCCAGCGGACAGGGGGCTATGGCTACACCTTC	CASSQRTGGYGYTF
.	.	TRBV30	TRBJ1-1	TGTGCCGGGGGGATGGTTATGAACACTGAAGCTTTCTTT	CAGGMVMNTEAFF
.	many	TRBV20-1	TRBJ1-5	TGCAGTGCTACTCAGGGAATGGGTCAGCCCCAGCATTTT	CSATQGMGQPQHF
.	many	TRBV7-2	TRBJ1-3	TGTGCCAGCACATACCTATCTGGAAACACCATATATTTT	CASTYLSGNTIYF
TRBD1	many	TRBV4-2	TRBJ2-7	TGTGCCAGCAGCCCGGACAGGTCGGCCTACGAGCAGTACTTC	CASSPDRSAYEQYF
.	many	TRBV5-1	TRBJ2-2	TGCGCCAGCAGCTTGGCTCCGGATGACACCGGGGAGCTGTTTTTT	CASSLAPDDTGELFF
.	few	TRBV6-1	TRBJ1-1	TGTGCCAGCAGGGTACAGGGAGTAGCTGAAGCTTTCTTT	CASRVQGVAEAFF
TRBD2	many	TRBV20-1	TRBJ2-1	TGCAGTGCTAGATCACCCACTGCGGGGGACTACAATGAGCAGTTCTTC	CSARSPTAGDYNEQFF
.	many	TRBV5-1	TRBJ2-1	TGCGCCAGCAGCTTCGGTCTGGGTGTCTATGAGCAGTTCTTC	CASSFGLGVYEQFF
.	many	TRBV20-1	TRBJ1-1	TGCAGTGCTAGCATGGGGATGAACACTGAAGCTTTCTTT	CSASMGMNTEAFF
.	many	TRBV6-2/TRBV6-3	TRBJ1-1	TGTGCCAGCAGACCCGGTAGCGCTGAAGCTTTCTTT	CASRPGSAEAFF
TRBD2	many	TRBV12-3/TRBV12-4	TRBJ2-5	TGTGCCAGCAGGCTAGGGACTAGCGGGATGTTACAAGAGACCCAGTACTTC	CASRLGTSGMLQETQYF
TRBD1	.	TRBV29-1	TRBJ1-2	TGCAGCGTTGAAGACCAGGGGACAGATGGCTACACCTTC	CSVEDQGTDGYTF
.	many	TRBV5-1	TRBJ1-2	TGCGCCAGCAGCCCGACGAACCCCGGGACGTTTAACTATGGCTACACCTTC	CASSPTNPGTFNYGYTF
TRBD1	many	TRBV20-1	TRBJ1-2	TGCAGTGCTACCGGACAGGGTGACTATGGCTACACCTTC	CSATGQGDYGYTF
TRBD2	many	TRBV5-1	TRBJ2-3	TGCGCCAGTCAGTCTAGCGGGGCCTCAGATACGCAGTATTTT	CASQSSGASDTQYF